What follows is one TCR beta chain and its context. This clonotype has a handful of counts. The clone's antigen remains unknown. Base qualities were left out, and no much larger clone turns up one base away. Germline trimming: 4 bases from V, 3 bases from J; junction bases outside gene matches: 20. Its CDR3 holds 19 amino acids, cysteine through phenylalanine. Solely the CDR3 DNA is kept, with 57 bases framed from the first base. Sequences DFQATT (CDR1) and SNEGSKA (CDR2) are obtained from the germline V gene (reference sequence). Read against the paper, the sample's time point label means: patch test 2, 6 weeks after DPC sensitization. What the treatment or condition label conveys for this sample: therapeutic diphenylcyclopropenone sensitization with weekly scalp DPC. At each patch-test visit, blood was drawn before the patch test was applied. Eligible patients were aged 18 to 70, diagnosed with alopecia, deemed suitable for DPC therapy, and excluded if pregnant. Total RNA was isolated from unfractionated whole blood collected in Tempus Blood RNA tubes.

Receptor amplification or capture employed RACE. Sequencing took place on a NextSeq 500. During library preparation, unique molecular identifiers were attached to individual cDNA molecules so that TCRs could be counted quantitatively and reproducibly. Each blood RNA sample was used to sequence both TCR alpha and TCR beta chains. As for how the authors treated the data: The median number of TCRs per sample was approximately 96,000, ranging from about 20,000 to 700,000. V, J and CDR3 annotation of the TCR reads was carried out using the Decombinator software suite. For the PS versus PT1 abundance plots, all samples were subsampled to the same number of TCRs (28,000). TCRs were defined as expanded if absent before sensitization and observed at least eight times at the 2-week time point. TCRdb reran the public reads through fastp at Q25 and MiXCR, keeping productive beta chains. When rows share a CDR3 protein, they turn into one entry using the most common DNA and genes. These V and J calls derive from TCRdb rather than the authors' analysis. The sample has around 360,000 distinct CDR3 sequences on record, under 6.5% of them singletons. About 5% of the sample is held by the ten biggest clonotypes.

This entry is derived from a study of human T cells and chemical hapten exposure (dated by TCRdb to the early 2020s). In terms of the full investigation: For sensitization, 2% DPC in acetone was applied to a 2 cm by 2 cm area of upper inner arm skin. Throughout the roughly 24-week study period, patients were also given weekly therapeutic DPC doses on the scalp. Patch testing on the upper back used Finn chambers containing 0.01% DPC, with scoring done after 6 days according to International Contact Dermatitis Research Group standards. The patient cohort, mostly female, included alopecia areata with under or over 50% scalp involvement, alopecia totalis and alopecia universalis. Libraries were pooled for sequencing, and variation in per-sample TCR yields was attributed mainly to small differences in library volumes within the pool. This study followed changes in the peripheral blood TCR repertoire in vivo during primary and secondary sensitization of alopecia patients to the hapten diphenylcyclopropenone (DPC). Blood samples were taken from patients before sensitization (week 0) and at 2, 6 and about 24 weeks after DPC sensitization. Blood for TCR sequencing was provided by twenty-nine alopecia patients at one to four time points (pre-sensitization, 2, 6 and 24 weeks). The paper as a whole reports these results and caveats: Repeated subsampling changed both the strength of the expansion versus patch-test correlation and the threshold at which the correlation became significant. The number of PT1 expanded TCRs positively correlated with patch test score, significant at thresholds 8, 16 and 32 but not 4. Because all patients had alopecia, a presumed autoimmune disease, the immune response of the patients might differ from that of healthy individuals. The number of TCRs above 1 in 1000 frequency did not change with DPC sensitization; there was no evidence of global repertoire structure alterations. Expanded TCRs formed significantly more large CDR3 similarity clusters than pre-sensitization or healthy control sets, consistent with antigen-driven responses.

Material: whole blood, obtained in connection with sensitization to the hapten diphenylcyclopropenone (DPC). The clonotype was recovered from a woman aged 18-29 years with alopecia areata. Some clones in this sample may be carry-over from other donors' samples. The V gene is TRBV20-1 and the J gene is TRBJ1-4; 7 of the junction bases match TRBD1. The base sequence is TGCAGTGCTACTCACCGTCGACAGGGAACAGGGGTGGCTAATGAAAAACTGTTTTTT. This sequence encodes CSATHRRQGTGVANEKLFF.